This TCR beta chain was recorded in a study of radiotherapy plus CTLA-4 blockade in lung cancer. Comment on this clone: The antigen is undetermined.

Only in-frame clones appear in the TCRdb table, and some are missing; sequencing was by immunoSEQ multiplex PCR. The table records approximately 52,000 clones, 75% to 85% of them present only once. Findings of the study overall: Tumor-origin TCR clones grew in blood after radiotherapy plus ipilimumab.

Treatment of patients with chemo-refractory metastatic non-small-cell lung cancer consisted of focal radiation plus CTLA-4 blockade with ipilimumab. This clonotype was sampled from a human donor with non-small cell lung cancer who had a complete response to radiotherapy plus ipilimumab. Sequences were derived from peripheral blood, sampled from a patient treated with radiotherapy plus ipilimumab.

CDR3 region: CASSYGQGAIYGYTF. In nucleotides, the CDR3 is TGTGCCAGCAGTTACGGACAGGGGGCGATTTATGGCTACACCTTC. The rearrangement uses TRBV6-5 and TRBJ1-2; 11 bases line up with TRBD1. J was trimmed by 5 bases and V by 2 bases; bases with no gene match: 4. The CDR3 sequence is 15 residues long. Germline V gene data show CDR1 as MNHEY and CDR2 as SVGAGI.